This T cell receptor beta chain was retrieved from a study of blood T cell repertoires in COVID-19. There are 15 residues in the CDR3. Per the germline V gene, CDR1 is SGDLS and CDR2 is YYNGEE. V lost 4 bases, J lost 6 bases, and 9 bases stayed unmatched. Assay used: immunoSEQ multiplex PCR; TCRdb lists only in-frame clones, some missing. The sample has 50,000 or so clones, 70% to 90% seen once. Sequenced: peripheral blood. The receptor was derived from a human donor in a cohort sampled during active COVID-19. V usage is TRBV9 and J usage is TRBJ2-2; 7 nucleotides align to TRBD2. CDR3 DNA sequence: TGTGCCAGCAGCTCCACGGGGGGTGGCCCCGGGGAGCTGTTTTTT. Translation gives CASSSTGGGPGELFF. The full variable domain, rest sourced from reference TRBV9 and TRBJ2-2, is DSGVTQTPKHLITATGQRVTLRCSPRSGDLSVYWYQQSLDQGLQFLIQYYNGEERAKGNILERFSAQQFPDLHSELNLSSLELGDSALYFCASSSTGGGPGELFFGEGSRLTVL.